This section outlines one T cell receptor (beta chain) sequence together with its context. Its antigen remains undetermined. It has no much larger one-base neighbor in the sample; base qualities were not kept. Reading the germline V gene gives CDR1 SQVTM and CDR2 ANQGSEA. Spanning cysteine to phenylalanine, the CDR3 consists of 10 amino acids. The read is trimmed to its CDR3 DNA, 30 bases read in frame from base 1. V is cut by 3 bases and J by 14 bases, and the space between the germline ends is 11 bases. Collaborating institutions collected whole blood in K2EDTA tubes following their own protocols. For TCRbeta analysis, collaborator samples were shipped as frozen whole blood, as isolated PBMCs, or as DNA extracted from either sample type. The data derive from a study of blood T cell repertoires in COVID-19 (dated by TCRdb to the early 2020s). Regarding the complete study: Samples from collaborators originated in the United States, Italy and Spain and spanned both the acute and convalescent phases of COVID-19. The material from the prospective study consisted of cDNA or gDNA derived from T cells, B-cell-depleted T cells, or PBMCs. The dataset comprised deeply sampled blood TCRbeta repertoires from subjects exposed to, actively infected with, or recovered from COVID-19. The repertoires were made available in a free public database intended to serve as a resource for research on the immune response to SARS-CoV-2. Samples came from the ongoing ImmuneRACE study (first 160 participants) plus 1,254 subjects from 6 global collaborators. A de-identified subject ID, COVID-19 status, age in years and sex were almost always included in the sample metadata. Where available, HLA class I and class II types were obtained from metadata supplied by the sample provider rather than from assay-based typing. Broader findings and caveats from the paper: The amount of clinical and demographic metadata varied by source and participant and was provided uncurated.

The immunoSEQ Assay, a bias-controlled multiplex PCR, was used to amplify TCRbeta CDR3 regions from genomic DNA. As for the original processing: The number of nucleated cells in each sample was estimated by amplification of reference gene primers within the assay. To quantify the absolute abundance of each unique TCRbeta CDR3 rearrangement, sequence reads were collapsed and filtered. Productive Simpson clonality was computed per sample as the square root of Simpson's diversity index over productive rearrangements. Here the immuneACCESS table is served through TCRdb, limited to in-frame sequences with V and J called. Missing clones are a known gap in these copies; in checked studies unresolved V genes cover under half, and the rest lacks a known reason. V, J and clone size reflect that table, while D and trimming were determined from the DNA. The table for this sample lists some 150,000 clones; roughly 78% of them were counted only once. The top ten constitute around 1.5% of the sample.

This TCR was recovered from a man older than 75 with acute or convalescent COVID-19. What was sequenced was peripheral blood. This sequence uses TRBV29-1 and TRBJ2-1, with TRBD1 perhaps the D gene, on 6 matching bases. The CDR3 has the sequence CSVESTGKFF. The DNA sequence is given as TGCAGCGTTGAGTCTACAGGGAAGTTCTTC.